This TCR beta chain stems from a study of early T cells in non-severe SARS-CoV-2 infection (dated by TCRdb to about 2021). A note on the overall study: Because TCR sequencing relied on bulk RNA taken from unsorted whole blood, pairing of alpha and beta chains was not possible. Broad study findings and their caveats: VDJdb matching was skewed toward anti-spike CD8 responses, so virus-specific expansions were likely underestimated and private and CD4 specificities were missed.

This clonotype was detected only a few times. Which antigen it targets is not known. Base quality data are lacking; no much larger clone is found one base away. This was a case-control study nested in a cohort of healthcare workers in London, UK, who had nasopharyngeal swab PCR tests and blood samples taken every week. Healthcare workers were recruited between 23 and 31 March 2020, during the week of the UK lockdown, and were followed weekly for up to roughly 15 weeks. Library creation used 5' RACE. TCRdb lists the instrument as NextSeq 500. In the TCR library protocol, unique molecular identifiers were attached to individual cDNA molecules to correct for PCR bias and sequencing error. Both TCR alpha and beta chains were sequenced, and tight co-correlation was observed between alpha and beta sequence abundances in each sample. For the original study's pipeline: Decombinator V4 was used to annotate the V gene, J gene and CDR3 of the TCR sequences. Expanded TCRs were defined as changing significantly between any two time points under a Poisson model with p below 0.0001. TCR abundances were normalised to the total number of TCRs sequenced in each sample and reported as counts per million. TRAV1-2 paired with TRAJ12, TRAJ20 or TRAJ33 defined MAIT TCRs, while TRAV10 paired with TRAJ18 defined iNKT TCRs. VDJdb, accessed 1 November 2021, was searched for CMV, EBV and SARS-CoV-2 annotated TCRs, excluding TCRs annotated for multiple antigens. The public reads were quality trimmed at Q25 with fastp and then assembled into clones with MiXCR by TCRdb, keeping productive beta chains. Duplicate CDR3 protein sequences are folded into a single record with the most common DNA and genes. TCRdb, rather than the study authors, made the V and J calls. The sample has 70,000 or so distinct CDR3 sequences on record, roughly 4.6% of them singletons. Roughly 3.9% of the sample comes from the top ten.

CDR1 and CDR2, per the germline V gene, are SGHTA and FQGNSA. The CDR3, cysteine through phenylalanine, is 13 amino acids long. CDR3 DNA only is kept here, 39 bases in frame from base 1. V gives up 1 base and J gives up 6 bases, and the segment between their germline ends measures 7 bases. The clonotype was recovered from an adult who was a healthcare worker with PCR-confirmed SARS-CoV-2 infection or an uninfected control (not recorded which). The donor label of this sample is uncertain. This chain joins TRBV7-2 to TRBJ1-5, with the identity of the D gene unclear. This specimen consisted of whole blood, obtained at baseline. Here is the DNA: TGTGCCAGCAGCTTAGAATCGGTTCAGCCCCAGCATTTT. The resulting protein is CASSLESVQPQHF.